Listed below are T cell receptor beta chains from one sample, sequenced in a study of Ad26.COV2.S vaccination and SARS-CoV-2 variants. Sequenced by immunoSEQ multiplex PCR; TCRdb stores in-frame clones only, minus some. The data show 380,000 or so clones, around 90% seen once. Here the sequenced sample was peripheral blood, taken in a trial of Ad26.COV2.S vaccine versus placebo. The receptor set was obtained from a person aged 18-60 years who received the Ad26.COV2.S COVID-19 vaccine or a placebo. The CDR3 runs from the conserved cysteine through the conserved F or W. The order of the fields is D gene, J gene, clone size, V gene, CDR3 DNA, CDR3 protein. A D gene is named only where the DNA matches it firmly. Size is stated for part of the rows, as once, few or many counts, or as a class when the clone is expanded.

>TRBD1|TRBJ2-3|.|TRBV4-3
TGCGCCAGCAGCCAAGATGGGCAGGGGGACCCCACAGATACGCAGTATTTT
CASSQDGQGDPTDTQYF
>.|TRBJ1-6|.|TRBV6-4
TGTGCCAGCAGCCCCTCCCCGGGACAAACCCTCCACTTT
CASSPSPGQTLHF
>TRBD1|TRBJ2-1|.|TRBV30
TGTGCCTGGAGTGTAGACAGGGTGGGCGAGCAGTTCTTC
CAWSVDRVGEQFF
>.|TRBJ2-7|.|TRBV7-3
TGTGCCAGCAGCTCTCTCCAACAATACGAGCAGTACTTC
CASSSLQQYEQYF
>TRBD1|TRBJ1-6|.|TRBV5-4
TGTGCCAGCACCAGGGACAGGGGAACTAGTTCACCCCTCCACTTT
CASTRDRGTSSPLHF
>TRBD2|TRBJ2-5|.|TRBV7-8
TGTGCCAGCAGGGGGACTAGCGGGGAACAAGAGACCCAGTACTTC
CASRGTSGEQETQYF
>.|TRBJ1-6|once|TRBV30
TGTGCCAGCACCCAGGGTTTAGACTCACCCCTCCACTTT
CASTQGLDSPLHF
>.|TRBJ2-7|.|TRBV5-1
TGCGCCAGCAGCCTGGCCTACGAGCAGTACTTC
CASSLAYEQYF
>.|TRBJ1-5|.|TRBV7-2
TGTGCCAGCAGCTTAGAGGCCCATCAGCCCCAGCATTTT
CASSLEAHQPQHF
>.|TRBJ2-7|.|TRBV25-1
TGTGCCAGCAGTCCGGGCCCTATCTACGAGCAGTACTTC
CASSPGPIYEQYF
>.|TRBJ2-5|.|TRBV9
TGTGCCAGCAGCGTAGAGCCGCTGGGGGTGGAGACCCAGTACTTC
CASSVEPLGVETQYF
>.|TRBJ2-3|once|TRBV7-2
TGTGCCAGCAGTCGACGGACGAGTTCTAGCACAGATACGCAGTATTTT
CASSRRTSSSTDTQYF
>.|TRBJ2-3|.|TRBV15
TGTGCCACCAGCAGAGATCTGGCAGATACGCAGTATTTT
CATSRDLADTQYF
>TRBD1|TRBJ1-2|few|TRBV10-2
TGCGCCAGCAGTGAACAGGGGGACATCTATGGCTACACCTTC
CASSEQGDIYGYTF
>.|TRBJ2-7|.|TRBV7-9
TGTGCCAGCAGCGGGGCACTCTACGAGCAGTACTTC
CASSGALYEQYF
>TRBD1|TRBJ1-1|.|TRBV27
TGTGCCAGCGGGGACAGGGGATTGGGCACTGAAGCTTTCTTT
CASGDRGLGTEAFF
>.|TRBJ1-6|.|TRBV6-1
TGTGCCAGCAGTGAAGATCGGGGAGGAGGTTCACCCCTCCACTTT
CASSEDRGGGSPLHF
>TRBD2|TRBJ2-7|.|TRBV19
TGTGCCAGTAGCCCGACTAGCGGGAGGGTCGAGCAGTACTTC
CASSPTSGRVEQYF
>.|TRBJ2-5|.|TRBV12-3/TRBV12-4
TGTGCCAGCAGTTCGTCAGACGAAGAGACCCAGTACTTC
CASSSSDEETQYF
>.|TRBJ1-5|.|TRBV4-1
TGCGCCAGCAGCCAGCCCGGGACCCCCAATCAGCCCCAGCATTTT
CASSQPGTPNQPQHF
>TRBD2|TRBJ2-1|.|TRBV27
TGTGCCAGCAGTAGACTAGCGGGGACGCACCACAATGAGCAGTTCTTC
CASSRLAGTHHNEQFF
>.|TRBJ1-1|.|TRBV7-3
TGTGCCAGCAGCTTAAGTTCGGACACTGAAGCTTTCTTT
CASSLSSDTEAFF
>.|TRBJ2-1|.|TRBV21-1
TGTGCCAGCAGCAAAATGAGGACAGGGAAGGGGGGCTACAATGAGCAGTTCTTC
CASSKMRTGKGGYNEQFF
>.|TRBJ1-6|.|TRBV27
TGTGCCAGCAGTTTATCGAGGCCCTTGGGAAAGATGGCCCTCCACTTT
CASSLSRPLGKMALHF
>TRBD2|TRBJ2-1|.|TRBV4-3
TGCGCCAGCAGCCCAAGGACTAGCGGGGGGGGCTACAATGAGCAGTTCTTC
CASSPRTSGGGYNEQFF
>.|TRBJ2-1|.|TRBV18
TGTGCCAGCTCACCACTTTCAAATGAGCAGTTCTTC
CASSPLSNEQFF
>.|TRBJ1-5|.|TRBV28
TGTGCCAGCAGTCCCGCAGGGAGAGGGGAGTTTGGCAATCAGCCCCAGCATTTT
CASSPAGRGEFGNQPQHF
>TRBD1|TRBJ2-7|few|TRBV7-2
TGTGCCAGCAGCTTAGATACAGGGGCGAGGAACGAGCAGTACTTC
CASSLDTGARNEQYF
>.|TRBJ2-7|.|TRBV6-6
TGTGCCAGCAGTTACGCTAAGAGCTCCTACGAGCAGTACTTC
CASSYAKSSYEQYF
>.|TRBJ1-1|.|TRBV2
TGTGCCAGCAGTGAATGGGAGAACACTGAAGCTTTCTTT
CASSEWENTEAFF
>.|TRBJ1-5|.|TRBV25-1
TGTGCCAGCAGTGAGGCCCTAGTGAGTCAGCCCCAGCATTTT
CASSEALVSQPQHF
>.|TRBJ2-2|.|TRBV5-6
TGTGCCAGCAGTGTGGGGGCCGGGGAGCTGTTTTTT
CASSVGAGELFF
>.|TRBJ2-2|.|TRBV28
TGTGCCAGCAGTTTAACGTGGGGCAGGGTTGGCACCGGGGAGCTGTTTTTT
CASSLTWGRVGTGELFF
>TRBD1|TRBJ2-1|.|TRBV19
TGTGCCAGTAGTACCCGACAGGGGGGACAGTTCTTC
CASSTRQGGQFF
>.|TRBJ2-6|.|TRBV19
TGTGCCAGTAGTACCCTCCGGACGGTAAACTCTGGGGCCAACGTCCTGACTTTC
CASSTLRTVNSGANVLTF
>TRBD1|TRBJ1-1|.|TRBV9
TGTGCCAGCAGCGTACTCGGGACAGGGGTGGGTGAAGCTTTCTTT
CASSVLGTGVGEAFF
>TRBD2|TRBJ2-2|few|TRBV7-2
TGTGCCAGCAGAACTAGCGGGGGGCGTATCGGGGAGCTGTTTTTT
CASRTSGGRIGELFF
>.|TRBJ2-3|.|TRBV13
TGTGCCAGCAGTCATGGACAGCTTACAGATACACAGTATTTT
CASSHGQLTDTQYF
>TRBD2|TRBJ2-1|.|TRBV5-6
TGTGCCAGCAGCTATACTAGCGGGAGCTACAATGAGCAGTTCTTC
CASSYTSGSYNEQFF
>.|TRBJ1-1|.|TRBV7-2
TGTGCCAGCAGCCCCCTCGTCGGGAACACTGAAGCTTTCTTT
CASSPLVGNTEAFF
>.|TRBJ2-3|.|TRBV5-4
TGTGCCAGCAGCCCTACAGGGTCGGATACGCAGTATTTT
CASSPTGSDTQYF
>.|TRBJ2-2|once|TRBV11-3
TGTGCCAGCAGCTTAGGAGGGAACACCGGGGAGCTGTTTTTT
CASSLGGNTGELFF
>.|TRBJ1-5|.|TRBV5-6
TGTGCCAGCAGCCTTTGGACACGACAGGAAAATCAGCCCCAGCATTTT
CASSLWTRQENQPQHF
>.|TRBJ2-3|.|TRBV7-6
TGTGCCAGCAGCACGCGGGGTAGCACAGATACGCAGTATTTT
CASSTRGSTDTQYF
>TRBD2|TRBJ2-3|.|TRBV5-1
TGCGCCAGCAGCATTTCGGGGGGGAACACAGATACGCAGTATTTT
CASSISGGNTDTQYF
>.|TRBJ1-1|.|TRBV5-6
TGTGCCAGCAGCCCCTCTGAGAACACTGAAGCTTTCTTT
CASSPSENTEAFF
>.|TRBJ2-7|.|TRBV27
TGTGCCAGCAGTTTAATCTCGGACAGTACCTACTACGAGCAGTACTTC
CASSLISDSTYYEQYF
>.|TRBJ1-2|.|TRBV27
TGTGCCAGCAGTTTAGCCGGGGGGTATGGCTACACCTTC
CASSLAGGYGYTF
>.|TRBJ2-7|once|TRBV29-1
TGCAGCGCTGTGACCTGGACAAGGGGCTCCTACGAGCAGTACTTC
CSAVTWTRGSYEQYF
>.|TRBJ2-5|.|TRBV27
TGTGCCAGCAGTACACGACTGGGCTTGAAGACCCAGTACTTC
CASSTRLGLKTQYF
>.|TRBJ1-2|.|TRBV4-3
TGCGCCAGCAGCCAAGAAGGGGTTGGGAGTGGCTACACCTTC
CASSQEGVGSGYTF
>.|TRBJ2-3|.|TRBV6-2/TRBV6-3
TGTGCCAGCAGTTACGACGTCATAGGAGGAGATACGCAGTATTTT
CASSYDVIGGDTQYF
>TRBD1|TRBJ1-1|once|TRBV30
TGTGCCTGGGAGTTGGGACAGGTGAACACTGAAGCTTTCTTT
CAWELGQVNTEAFF
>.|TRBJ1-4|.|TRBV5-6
TGTGCCAGCAGCCCCGACAGGAGACGATTTGCAACTAATGAAAAACTGTTTTTT
CASSPDRRRFATNEKLFF
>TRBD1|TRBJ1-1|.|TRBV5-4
TGTGCCAGCAGCGGGACAGGGAGTGGGATCACTGAAGCTTTCTTT
CASSGTGSGITEAFF
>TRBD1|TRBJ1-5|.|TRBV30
TGTGCCTGGAGTCCCGGGACAGGGGGATTTAGTCCCCAGCATTTT
CAWSPGTGGFSPQHF
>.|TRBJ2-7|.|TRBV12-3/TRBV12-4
TGTGCCAGCAGCCGAACATGGGAGCAGTACTTC
CASSRTWEQYF
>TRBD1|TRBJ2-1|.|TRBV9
TGTGCCAGCAGCACACAGGGGTTCCCCTACAATGAGCAGTTCTTC
CASSTQGFPYNEQFF
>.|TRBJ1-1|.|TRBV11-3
TGTGCCAGCAGCTCAACTACAGAGAACACTGAAGCTTTCTTT
CASSSTTENTEAFF
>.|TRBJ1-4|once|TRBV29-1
TGCAGCGTTGAAGATAACGGGAAAACGGCTGAAAAACTGTTTTTT
CSVEDNGKTAEKLFF